This passage covers 32 T cell receptor beta chains from one sample sequenced in a study of cytomegalovirus exposure and HLA in healthy donors. This PCR relied on a set of 60 Vbeta primers and 13 Jbeta primers. The protocol was immunoSEQ multiplex PCR, while the TCRdb copy is restricted to in-frame clones and leaves out a portion. This table holds 210,000 or so clones, about 80% found once. Sequencing was done on a sample of PBMCs. The receptors were sampled from a woman aged 60-70 years in good health and CMV-seropositive.

This clone has more than one count but fewer than ten. The CDR3 DNA follows: TGTGCCAGCAGCCAAGGCTTGGTCGGAGGGAGAGAGACCCAGTACTTC. Translating gives CASSQGLVGGRETQYF. The chain recombines TRBV4-2 with TRBJ2-5; D is possibly TRBD2 (6 bases). Looked up from germline, CDR1 is LGHNA and CDR2 is YNFKEQ. V was shortened by 1 base and J by 4 bases, with 16 bases between the two germline ends. This CDR3 contains 16 residues.

The chain recombines TRBV5-1 with TRBJ2-5; tentatively, D is TRBD1 (6 bases). CDR1 and CDR2 from the germline V gene are SGHRS and YFSETQ. The CDR3 spans 13 residues. V was shortened by 2 bases and J by 1 base, with 6 bases between the two germline ends. CDR3: CASSFRGQETQYF. The CDR3 DNA reads as TGCGCCAGCAGCTTCAGGGGCCAAGAGACCCAGTACTTC.

The chain uses TRBV7-2 and TRBJ2-4; D call uncertain. Germline-derived CDR1 and CDR2 are SGHTA and FQGNSA. This CDR3 region has 14 residues. Trimming removed 5 bases at V and 6 bases at J, with 14 bases between. The CDR3: CASSPRHVGNIQYF. In nucleotides, the CDR3 is TGTGCCAGCAGCCCCCGACATGTGGGAAACATTCAGTACTTC.

The rearrangement links TRBV4-1 to TRBJ1-1, with unresolved D. V shed 0 bases and J shed 4 bases, with 9 bases lying between them. Germline V lookup: CDR1 MGHRA, CDR2 YSYEKL. The CDR3 totals 14 residues. The CDR3 region has the DNA TGCGCCAGCAGCCAAGATCGGGGTAGCACTGAAGCTTTCTTT. Amino acid sequence: CASSQDRGSTEAFF.

The chain couples TRBV6-5 to TRBJ2-3; possible D gene TRBD1, 5 bases. Between the trimmed V and J ends, which lost 4 bases and 7 bases, there was a span of 6 bases. Germline lookup yields CDR1 MNHEY and CDR2 SVGAGI. This CDR3 contains 11 residues. The CDR3: CASSSGNTQYF. CDR3 nucleotide sequence: TGTGCCAGCAGTTCAGGGAATACGCAGTATTTT.

The rearrangement uses TRBV27 and TRBJ1-4; unclear D gene. Between the trimmed V and J ends, which lost 5 bases and 0 bases, there was a span of 7 bases. From germline, CDR1 is MNHEY and CDR2 SMNVEV (reference sequence). The CDR3 is 14 amino acids. CDR3 coding DNA: TGTGCCAGCAGTCTGTTCGCAACTAATGAAAAACTGTTTTTT. Translated: CASSLFATNEKLFF.

The rearrangement joins TRBV7-2 to TRBJ2-5; no clear D gene. TRBJ2-7 matches the DNA end more closely, so the J call is doubtful. The CDR3 extends over 13 amino acids. Germline V lookup: CDR1 SGHTA, CDR2 FQGNSA. DNA of the CDR3: TGTGCCAGCAGCTCTTATCAGCGCTACGAGCAGTACTTC. Its translation is CASSSYQRYEQYF.

The chain has TRBV30 and TRBJ2-4; D perhaps matches TRBD2 (5 bases). The V end was cut by 5 bases, the J end by 1 base, with 15 bases between. Germline V CDR1 and CDR2: GTSNPN, SVGIG (reference sequence). The CDR3 consists of 15 residues. This CDR3 reads CAWEDSQRAKNIQYF. The CDR3 coding sequence is TGTGCCTGGGAGGACTCTCAGAGGGCCAAAAACATTCAGTACTTC.

The genes are TRBV7-3 and TRBJ2-4; D is uncertain. Trimming left V 3 bases short and J 7 bases short, with 13 bases between. The CDR3 sequence is 14 residues long. Germline V CDR1 and CDR2: SGHTA, FQGTGA. The CDR3 region is CASSLGHSGNIQYF. DNA of the CDR3: TGTGCCAGCAGCTTGGGCCACTCTGGGAACATTCAGTACTTC.

This chain links TRBV6-5 with TRBJ1-2; D is unresolved. CDR1 is MNHEY and CDR2 is SVGAGI in the germline V gene. V was clipped by 2 bases and J by 2 bases, with 12 bases between them. This CDR3 has 15 amino acids. Here the CDR3 reads CASSYGDFGNYGYTF. For the CDR3, the DNA is TGTGCCAGCAGTTACGGTGACTTTGGAAACTATGGCTACACCTTC.

The J gene is TRBJ1-2, the V gene TRBV28; D may be TRBD1 (6 bases). Trimming left V 5 bases short and J 4 bases short, with 8 bases between. This CDR3 has 12 residues. Germline V gene lookup returns CDR1 MDHEN and CDR2 SYDVKM. The CDR3 nucleotides read TGTGCCAGCAGTAAGGACAGCTATGGCTACACCTTC. This encodes CASSKDSYGYTF.

The rearrangement joins TRBV2 to TRBJ2-3, with TRBD2 identical over 13 bases. The germline V gene has CDR1 SNHLY and CDR2 FYNNEI. The CDR3 has 16 amino acids. V gave up 6 bases and J gave up 5 bases; unmatched junction bases: 8. The CDR3 nucleotides are TGTGCCAGCAGGAGATGGACTAGCGGGAGTGGAGATACGCAGTATTTT. This codes for CASRRWTSGSGDTQYF.

This clone was seen just once. V and J are TRBV5-1 and TRBJ1-4, with D maybe TRBD1 (5 bases). The length of the CDR3 is 14 residues. Between the trimmed V and J ends, which lost 0 bases and 7 bases, there was a span of 10 bases. Germline CDR1 SGHRS, CDR2 YFSETQ. The CDR3 nucleotides are TGCGCCAGCAGCTTGGACAGGTCGAGTGAAAAACTGTTTTTT. Residues: CASSLDRSSEKLFF.

The rearrangement links TRBV7-2 to TRBJ2-5; 10 nucleotides agree with TRBD2. The CDR3 extends over 16 amino acids. Germline V CDR1 and CDR2: SGHTA, FQGNSA. The V segment lost 5 bases and the J segment 1 base; nucleotides outside the gene matches: 7. CDR3 sequence reads: CASSRVASGGQETQYF. In nucleotides, the CDR3 is TGTGCCAGCAGCCGCGTGGCTAGCGGGGGCCAAGAGACCCAGTACTTC.

J is TRBJ1-1 and V is TRBV9, with TRBD1 matching over 7 bases. The CDR3 covers 15 residues. V shed 5 bases and J 6 bases; nucleotides not matched to a gene: 13. Per the germline V gene, CDR1 is SGDLS and CDR2 is YYNGEE. CDR3 residues: CASSLNLTGQAEAFF. The DNA of the CDR3 is TGTGCCAGCAGTCTCAATTTGACAGGGCAGGCTGAAGCTTTCTTT.

V is TRBV5-1 and J is TRBJ2-1; 10 nucleotides line up with TRBD1. V lost 3 bases, J lost 2 bases, and 2 bases stayed unmatched. The germline gives CDR1 SGHRS, CDR2 YFSETQ. The CDR3 covers 15 residues. This CDR3 reads CASSSGTGAYNEQFF. The CDR3 nucleotides read TGCGCCAGCAGCTCCGGGACAGGGGCCTACAATGAGCAGTTCTTC.

V and J are TRBV6-5 and TRBJ2-2; TRBD2 matches 12 bases. The V gene end was trimmed by 5 bases and the J gene end by 7 bases; junction bases not matched to a gene: 5. Germline-derived CDR1 and CDR2 are MNHEY and SVGAGI. This CDR3 contains 15 residues. CDR3 coding DNA: TGTGCCAGCAGTCGGACTAGCGGGATGGACGGGGAGCTGTTTTTT. This encodes CASSRTSGMDGELFF.

This chain connects TRBV18 to TRBJ2-3; D may be TRBD2 (6 bases). The germline gives CDR1 KGHSH, CDR2 LQKENI. Trimming removed 3 bases at V and 0 bases at J, with 13 bases between. This CDR3 comprises 16 residues. As DNA, the CDR3 is TGTGCCAGCTCACCTCAGGCGGGAACTAGCACAGATACGCAGTATTTT. Its translation: CASSPQAGTSTDTQYF.

V and J are TRBV9 and TRBJ2-2; the match to TRBD2 covers 9 bases. Germline values: CDR1 SGDLS, CDR2 YYNGEE. V lost 0 bases and J lost 5; bases outside the gene matches: 8. This CDR3 has 17 residues. The CDR3 bases are TGTGCCAGCAGCGTAGCGGCTAGCGGGGCTGGGACCGGGGAGCTGTTTTTT. This codes for CASSVAASGAGTGELFF.

This clone was found once. V usage is TRBV5-1 and J usage is TRBJ2-1; TRBD1 agrees at 7 bases. Trimming removed 7 bases from V and 6 bases from J; junction bases left unmatched: 7. In germline, CDR1 is SGHRS, CDR2 YFSETQ. This CDR3 is 13 amino acids long. CDR3: CASATGQANEQFF. As DNA, the CDR3 is TGCGCCAGCGCTACCGGACAGGCCAATGAGCAGTTCTTC.

In its sample, this clone was seen a few times. V is TRBV7-9 and J is TRBJ1-1, with TRBD1 identical over 8 bases. The J segment lost 4 bases and the V segment lost 4 bases, leaving 5 bases of the junction unmatched. Germline lookup yields CDR1 SEHNR and CDR2 FQNEAQ (reference sequence). The CDR3 has 14 amino acids. The CDR3 nucleotides read TGTGCCAGCAGCTCACAGGGGGGAAGCACTGAAGCTTTCTTT. This sequence encodes CASSSQGGSTEAFF.

This sequence joins TRBV4-3 and TRBJ2-2; D remains unclear. The V and J ends lost 0 bases and 3 bases respectively, with 8 bases between them. The CDR3 is 15 amino acids. The germline gives CDR1 LGHNA, CDR2 YSLEER. CDR3 loop: CASSQDRRDTGELFF. In DNA, the CDR3 is TGCGCCAGCAGCCAAGATAGGAGAGACACCGGGGAGCTGTTTTTT.

The chain combines TRBV19 with TRBJ1-1; TRBD1 agrees at 10 bases. The CDR3 runs to 17 residues. Germline loops: CDR1 LNHDA, CDR2 SQIVND (reference sequence). Trimming cost V 3 bases and J 8 bases; bases outside gene matches: 15. CDR3 in amino acids: CASSISGQGVYLSEAFF. Here the CDR3 DNA reads TGTGCCAGTAGTATTTCCGGACAGGGGGTTTATCTATCGGAAGCTTTCTTT.

V is TRBV27 and J is TRBJ1-6, with D maybe TRBD1 (6 bases). CDR3 length: 14 amino acids. Germline loops: CDR1 MNHEY, CDR2 SMNVEV (reference sequence). The V and J ends lost 5 bases and 10 bases respectively, with 15 bases between them. The CDR3 DNA is TGTGCCAGCAGTAGCCGGGACATCCGGTCACCCCTCCACTTT. It yields the protein CASSSRDIRSPLHF.

The chain recombines TRBV10-3 with TRBJ2-7; D remains unclear. Looked up from germline, CDR1 is ENHRY and CDR2 is SYGVKD. V lost 3 bases to trimming and J lost 3 bases, with 9 bases between them. This CDR3 comprises 13 residues. CDR3 DNA sequence: TGTGCCATCAGTGATTTGCGAGTCTACGAGCAGTACTTC. Its protein product is CAISDLRVYEQYF.

The rearrangement links TRBV7-9 to TRBJ2-5, with TRBD2 matching 10 bases. This CDR3 has 15 amino acids. The V gene end was trimmed by 5 bases and the J gene end by 4 bases; junction bases not matched to a gene: 7. Germline CDR1 is SEHNR and CDR2 is FQNEAQ (reference sequence). DNA for the CDR3: TGTGCCAGCAGCACCAATAGCGGGAGGCGAGAGACCCAGTACTTC. This codes for CASSTNSGRRETQYF.

The chain joins TRBV5-6 to TRBJ1-2; D not certain. V lost 2 bases to trimming and J lost 4 bases, with 15 bases between them. The CDR3 is 15 residues long. The germline V gene encodes CDR1 SGHDT and CDR2 YYEEEE. The CDR3 reads CASSFNPGETYGYTF. The CDR3 DNA reads TGTGCCAGCAGCTTCAACCCCGGGGAAACCTATGGCTACACCTTC.

The CDR3: CASSLSGSLTYNEQFF. DNA of the CDR3: TGTGCCAGCAGCTTATCGGGGTCCTTAACATACAATGAGCAGTTCTTC. This rearrangement joins TRBV7-2 to TRBJ2-1; a possible D gene is TRBD2 (5 bases). Germline lookup yields CDR1 SGHTA and CDR2 FQGNSA. The germline V and J ends were trimmed by 2 bases and 4 bases, with 15 bases remaining between them. This CDR3 comprises 16 residues.

This clone has more than one count but fewer than ten. This sequence joins TRBV6-1 and TRBJ2-7; D unclear. V shed 2 bases and J shed 4 bases, with 3 bases lying between them. This CDR3 region has 11 residues. From germline, CDR1 is MNHNS and CDR2 SASEGT. This CDR3 reads CASSETYEQYF. In DNA, the CDR3 is TGTGCCAGCAGTGAAACATACGAGCAGTACTTC.

This sequence joins TRBV2 and TRBJ2-2; no firm D call. The CDR3 has 14 amino acids. V was shortened by 3 bases and J by 6 bases, with 11 bases between the two germline ends. CDR1 and CDR2 from the germline V gene are SNHLY and FYNNEI. CDR3 in amino acids: CASSDWQVPGELFF. The CDR3 coding sequence is TGTGCCAGCAGTGATTGGCAGGTCCCCGGGGAGCTGTTTTTT. The variable domain in full, with the rest retrieved from reference TRBV2 and TRBJ2-2, is EPEVTQTPSHQVTQMGQEVILRCVPISNHLYFYWYRQILGQKVEFLVSFYNNEISEKSEIFDDQFSVERPDGSNFTLKIRSTKLEDSAMYFCASSDWQVPGELFFGEGSRLTVL.

The genes are TRBV6-6 and TRBJ2-7, with TRBD2 matching 10 bases. The germline V gene has CDR1 MNHNY and CDR2 SVGAGI (reference sequence). This CDR3 is 15 amino acids long. V was pared by 0 bases and J by 5 bases, with 4 bases of the junction left unmatched. CDR3 region: CASSYSRLAGHEQYF. For the CDR3, the DNA is TGTGCCAGCAGTTACTCGAGACTAGCGGGCCACGAGCAGTACTTC.

The chain joins TRBV6-5 to TRBJ1-5, with 10 bases matching TRBD1. The CDR3 has 15 residues. Trimming at V came to 6 bases and at J to 6 bases, leaving 8 bases not matched to a gene. In germline, CDR1 is MNHEY, CDR2 SVGAGI. CDR3 sequence reads: CASSRWTGGGQPQHF. The DNA for the CDR3 is TGTGCCAGCAGCCGATGGACAGGGGGGGGTCAGCCCCAGCATTTT.